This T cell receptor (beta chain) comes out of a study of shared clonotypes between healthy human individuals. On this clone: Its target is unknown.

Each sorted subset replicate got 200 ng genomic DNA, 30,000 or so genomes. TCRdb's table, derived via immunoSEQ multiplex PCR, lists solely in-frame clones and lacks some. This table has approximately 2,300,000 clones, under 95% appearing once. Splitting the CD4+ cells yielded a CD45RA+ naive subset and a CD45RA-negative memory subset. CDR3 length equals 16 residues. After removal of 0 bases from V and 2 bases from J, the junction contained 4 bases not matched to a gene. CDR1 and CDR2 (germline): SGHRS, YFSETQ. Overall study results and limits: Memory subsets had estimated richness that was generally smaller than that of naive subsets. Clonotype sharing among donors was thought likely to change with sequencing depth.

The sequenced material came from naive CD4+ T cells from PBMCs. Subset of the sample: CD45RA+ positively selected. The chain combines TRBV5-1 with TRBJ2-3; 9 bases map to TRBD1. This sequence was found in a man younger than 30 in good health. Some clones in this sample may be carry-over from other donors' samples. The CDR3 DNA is TGCGCCAGCAGCTTGGGGACAGGGGACACCACAGATACGCAGTATTTT. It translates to CASSLGTGDTTDTQYF.